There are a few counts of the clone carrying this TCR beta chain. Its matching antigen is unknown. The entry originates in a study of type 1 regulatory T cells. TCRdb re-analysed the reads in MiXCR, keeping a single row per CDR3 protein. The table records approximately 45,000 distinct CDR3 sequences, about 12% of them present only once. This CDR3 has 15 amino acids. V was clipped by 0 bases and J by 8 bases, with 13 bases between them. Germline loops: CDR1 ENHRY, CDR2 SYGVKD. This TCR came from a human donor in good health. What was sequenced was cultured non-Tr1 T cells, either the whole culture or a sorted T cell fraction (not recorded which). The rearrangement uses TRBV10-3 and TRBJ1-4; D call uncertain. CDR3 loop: CAISESRSAGEKLFF. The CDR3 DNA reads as TGTGCCATCAGTGAGTCGAGGTCAGCAGGCGAAAAACTGTTTTTT.